The source of this T cell receptor (beta chain) is a study of early T cells in non-severe SARS-CoV-2 infection. V trimming: 3 bases; J trimming: 7 bases; junction bases outside the gene matches: 7. This CDR3 region has 16 residues. From the 5' RACE reads, TCRdb called clonotypes with MiXCR, one entry per CDR3 protein. The sample holds tens of thousands of distinct CDR3 sequences, about an eighth seen once. The table lists this clonotype with a few counts. The clonotype was recovered from an adult who was a healthcare worker with PCR-confirmed SARS-CoV-2 infection or an uninfected control (not recorded which). The chain combines TRBV12-3 or TRBV12-4 with TRBJ2-1; 12 nucleotides match TRBD2. Sequencing was performed on whole blood, taken at baseline. The CDR3 nucleotides read TGTGCCAGCAGTTTCCTAGCGGGGGGGCCGGGAAATGAGCAGTTCTTC. This codes for CASSFLAGGPGNEQFF.